The sequence of this T cell receptor (beta chain) was determined in a study of blood T cell repertoires in COVID-19. Study-wide context: Spain, Italy and the United States supplied samples that represented acute and convalescent COVID-19. PBMCs, B-cell-depleted T cells, or T cells provided the cDNA or gDNA that made up the material.

Looked up from germline, CDR1 is SQVTM and CDR2 is ANQGSEA. The J segment lost 4 bases and the V segment lost 4 bases, leaving 6 bases of the junction unmatched. The CDR3 extends over 13 amino acids. In the source study's methods: Scientists estimated how many nucleated cells there were by amplifying reference gene primers. Assay: immunoSEQ multiplex PCR; the TCRdb copy retains only in-frame clones and omits some. V, J and clone size reflect that table, while D and trimming were determined from the DNA. Altogether just over 300,000 clones are present, about 90% being singletons, with the ten largest covering approximately 2.4%.

The chain links TRBV29-1 to TRBJ1-1, with TRBD1 matching 7 bases. This clonotype was sampled from a man between 18 and 29 years old with active or convalescent COVID-19. Material: peripheral blood. CDR3 amino acids: CSVGYRGVTEAFF. In DNA, the CDR3 is TGCAGCGTTGGGTACAGGGGTGTCACTGAAGCTTTCTTT. The complete variable domain, with remaining parts taken from reference TRBV29-1 and TRBJ1-1, reads SAVISQKPSRDICQRGTSLTIQCQVDSQVTMMFWYRQQPGQSLTLIATANQGSEATYESGFVIDKFPISRPNLTFSTLTVSNMSPEDSSIYLCSVGYRGVTEAFFGQGTRLTVV.